This record looks at one T cell receptor (beta chain) sequence and its context. Its antigen is as yet unknown. This entry is derived from a study of shared clonotypes between healthy human individuals. For the study at large: The donors, a couple of women and three men, were aged 18 to 49. Regarding the study as a whole: About 5% of naive CD4 clonotypes were shared across four donors.

Here immunoSEQ multiplex PCR was the method, and the copy in TCRdb shows in-frame clones only, minus some. The sample has fewer than 2.5 million clones; over 85% are singletons. Healthy and HIV-negative, the adult donors had no recent acute infections or vaccinations. Germline V lookup: CDR1 MGHDK, CDR2 SYGVNS. Trimming cost V 3 bases and J 7 bases; bases outside gene matches: 8. This CDR3 comprises 15 residues. The sequenced sample consisted of naive CD4+ T cells from PBMCs. The subset: CD45RA+ positively selected. This TCR came from a man aged 18 to 35 in good health. Some clones in this sample may be carry-over from other donors' samples. The V and J genes are TRBV25-1 and TRBJ1-4, with 7 bases fitting TRBD1. Here the CDR3 reads CASSEPTGLGEKLFF. CDR3 sequence (DNA): TGTGCCAGCAGTGAGCCGACAGGGTTAGGTGAAAAACTGTTTTTT.